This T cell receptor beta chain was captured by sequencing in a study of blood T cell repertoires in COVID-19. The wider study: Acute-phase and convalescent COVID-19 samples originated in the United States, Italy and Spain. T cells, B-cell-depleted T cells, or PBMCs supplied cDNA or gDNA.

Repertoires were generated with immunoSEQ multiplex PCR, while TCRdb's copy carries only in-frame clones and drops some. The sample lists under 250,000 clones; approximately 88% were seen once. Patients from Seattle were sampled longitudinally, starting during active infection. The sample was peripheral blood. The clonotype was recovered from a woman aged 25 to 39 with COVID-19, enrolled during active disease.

CDR3 DNA: TGTGCCAGCACCCTGAGCGGGAACGAGCAGTACTTC. Protein product: CASTLSGNEQYF. V is TRBV7-2 and J is TRBJ2-7, with 7 bases aligning to TRBD2. The CDR3 covers 12 residues. The J segment lost 5 bases and the V segment lost 7 bases, leaving 5 bases of the junction unmatched. CDR1 is SGHTA, CDR2 FQGNSA, per germline.